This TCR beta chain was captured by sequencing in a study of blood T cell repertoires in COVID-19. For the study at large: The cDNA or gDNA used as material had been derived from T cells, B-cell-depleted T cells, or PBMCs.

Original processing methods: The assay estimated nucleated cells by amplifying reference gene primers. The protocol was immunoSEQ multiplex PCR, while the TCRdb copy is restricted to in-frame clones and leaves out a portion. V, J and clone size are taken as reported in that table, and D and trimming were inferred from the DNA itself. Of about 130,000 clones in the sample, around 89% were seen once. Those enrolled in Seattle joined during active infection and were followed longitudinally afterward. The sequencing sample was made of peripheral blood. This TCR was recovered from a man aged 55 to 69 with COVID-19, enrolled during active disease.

CDR3 DNA: TGTGCCAGCAGCCCAGGACAGGGGTCGTCCTATGGCTACACCTTC. Encoded protein: CASSPGQGSSYGYTF. This sequence joins TRBV5-4 and TRBJ1-2, with 9 bases identical to TRBD1. The length of the CDR3 is 15 residues. In germline, CDR1 is SGHNT, CDR2 YYREEE (reference sequence). J was trimmed by 4 bases and V by 4 bases; bases with no gene match: 8. Based on the CDR3 plus reference TRBV5-4 and TRBJ1-2, the full variable domain is ETGVTQSPTHLIKTRGQQVTLRCSSQSGHNTVSWYQQALGQGPQFIFQYYREEENGRGNFPPRFSGLQFPNYSSELNVNALELDDSALYLCASSPGQGSSYGYTFGSGTRLTVV.